This TCR beta chain was found in a study of blood T cell repertoires in COVID-19. Study in general: Acute-phase and convalescent COVID-19 samples originated in the United States, Italy and Spain. PBMCs, B-cell-depleted T cells, or T cells were the source of the cDNA or gDNA that made up the material.

In germline, CDR1 is MDHEN, CDR2 SYDVKM. The CDR3 contains 13 residues. V was shortened by 5 bases and J by 4 bases, with 11 bases between the two germline ends. This table comes from immunoSEQ multiplex PCR, and its TCRdb copy is limited to in-frame clones, with some not included. This repertoire shows some 150,000 clones, roughly 89% found once; its top ten account for around 3.2%. The TCR sequence derives from a man between 60 and 75 years old with active or convalescent COVID-19. The gene calls are TRBV28 and TRBJ1-1; a weak D match, TRBD1 (6 bases). Material: peripheral blood. The CDR3 bases are TGTGCCAGCAGTCCCCCAGGGGCCACTGAAGCTTTCTTT. Residues: CASSPPGATEAFF.